These 6 T cell receptor beta chains came from one sample sequenced in a study of T-cell reconstitution after alpha-beta-depleted transplantation in children. TCRbeta library construction was performed incorporating unique molecular identifiers. TCRdb reprocessed the PCR reads via MiXCR and lists one record per CDR3 protein. The sample consists of 450,000 to 700,000 distinct CDR3 sequences, 25% to 30% of them appearing once. This specimen was PBMCs, taken before TCRalphabeta/CD19-depleted stem cell transplant. The origin of the receptors is a boy under two years old with Wiskott-Aldrich syndrome, due to receive a stem cell transplant.

There are a few counts of this clonotype. The J gene is TRBJ2-7, the V gene TRBV5-1; 9 bases agree with TRBD1. Germline V gene data show CDR1 as SGHRS and CDR2 as YFSETQ. Losses at the gene ends were 3 bases for V and 0 bases for J; bases not matched to a gene: 16. There are 19 residues in the CDR3. The CDR3 loop is CASSWGTGPGRWGSYEQYF. The CDR3 region has the DNA TGCGCCAGCAGCTGGGGGACAGGGCCCGGGAGGTGGGGCTCCTACGAGCAGTACTTC.

This clonotype was picked up a small number of times. J is TRBJ1-6 and V is TRBV5-1, with a possible D match to TRBD1 (6 bases). This CDR3 is built from 15 residues. Germline V gene data show CDR1 as SGHRS and CDR2 as YFSETQ. V was clipped by 1 base and J by 8 bases, with 13 bases between them. For the CDR3, the DNA is TGCGCCAGCAGCTTGACAGGGTCCGGTTATTCACCCCTCCACTTT. Its protein product is CASSLTGSGYSPLHF.

V usage is TRBV20-1 and J usage is TRBJ2-1, with 11 bases lining up with TRBD2. Germline V gene sequence: CDR1 DFQATT, CDR2 SNEGSKA (reference sequence). With 6 bases clipped from V and 3 bases from J, the junction kept 7 bases outside the gene matches. This CDR3 comprises 15 residues. The CDR3 here is CSAPGTSGNYNEQFF. The CDR3 nucleotides read TGCAGTGCACCCGGGACTAGCGGAAACTACAATGAGCAGTTCTTC.

This clonotype was counted between two and nine times. The rearrangement joins TRBV5-1 to TRBJ2-5; D not resolved. This CDR3 spans 14 amino acids. V was trimmed by 6 bases and J by 1 base, leaving 13 bases between them. The V gene's germline CDR1 is SGHRS and CDR2 YFSETQ. The CDR3 sequence: CASMSGAFQETQYF. CDR3 in DNA: TGCGCCAGCATGAGTGGAGCGTTCCAAGAGACCCAGTACTTC.

The rearrangement joins TRBV28 to TRBJ2-3; 12 bases align to TRBD2. Germline V gives CDR1 MDHEN, CDR2 SYDVKM. The CDR3 contains 16 residues. After removal of 5 bases from V and 0 bases from J, the junction contained 3 bases not matched to a gene. CDR3 region: CASSRTSGVSTDTQYF. The DNA of the CDR3 is TGTGCCAGCAGTCGGACTAGCGGGGTTAGCACAGATACGCAGTATTTT.

V usage is TRBV20-1 and J usage is TRBJ2-7; TRBD1 matches 9 bases. The CDR3 loop spans 14 amino acids. Unmatched junction bases numbered 12, after V lost 6 bases and J lost 6 bases. The germline CDR1 and CDR2 sequences are DFQATT and SNEGSKA (reference sequence). The CDR3 region is CSAAKNRGLPEQYF. The CDR3 DNA sequence: TGCAGTGCCGCAAAAAACAGGGGGCTACCCGAGCAGTACTTC.